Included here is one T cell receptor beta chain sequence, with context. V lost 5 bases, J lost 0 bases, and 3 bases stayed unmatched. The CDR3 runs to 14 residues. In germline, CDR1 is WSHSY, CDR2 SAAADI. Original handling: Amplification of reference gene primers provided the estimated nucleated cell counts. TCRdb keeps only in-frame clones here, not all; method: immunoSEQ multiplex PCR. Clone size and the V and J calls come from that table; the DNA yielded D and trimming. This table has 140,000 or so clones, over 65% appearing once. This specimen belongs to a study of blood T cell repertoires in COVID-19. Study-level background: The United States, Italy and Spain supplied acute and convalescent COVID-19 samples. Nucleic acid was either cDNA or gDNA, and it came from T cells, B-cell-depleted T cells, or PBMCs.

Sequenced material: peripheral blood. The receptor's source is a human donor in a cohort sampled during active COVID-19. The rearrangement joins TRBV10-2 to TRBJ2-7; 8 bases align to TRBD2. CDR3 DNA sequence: TGCGCCAGCAGTCCCGGACTAGCCTCCTACGAGCAGTACGTC. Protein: CASSPGLASYEQYV.